These T cell receptor beta chains were read from a single sample in a study of T-cell memory formation after mild COVID-19. TCRdb reanalysed the 5' RACE reads using MiXCR and keeps one entry per CDR3 protein. The table records about 610,000 distinct CDR3 sequences, around 15% of them present only once. The sample consisted of PBMCs or a T cell subset sorted from them (not recorded which). These TCRs come from an adult woman who had mild COVID-19 (a few samples of this study predate the infection). Cell type and time point are not known. The CDR3 runs from the conserved cysteine through the conserved F or W. A D gene is named only where the DNA matches it firmly. Not all rows give a size; the values are once, few, many and, for expanded clones, a class.

J gene: TRBJ2-1
V gene: TRBV14
clone size: -
D gene: -
CDR3 DNA: TGTGCCAGCAGCCAAGAGTGGGGCGGCTACAATGAGCAGTTCTTC
CDR3 protein: CASSQEWGGYNEQFF

J gene: TRBJ1-4
V gene: TRBV6-5
clone size: once
D gene: -
CDR3 DNA: TGTGCCAGCAGCCTGCAATTCTCTAATGAAAAACTGTTTTTT
CDR3 protein: CASSLQFSNEKLFF

J gene: TRBJ2-3
V gene: TRBV7-2
clone size: few
D gene: -
CDR3 DNA: TGTGCCAGCAGCCAAACTAGCTCCTCTAGCACAGATACGCAGTATTTT
CDR3 protein: CASSQTSSSSTDTQYF

J gene: TRBJ2-1
V gene: TRBV7-3
clone size: -
D gene: -
CDR3 DNA: TGTGCCAGCAGCCTCGGTCCCATGGGGGGCTATGAGCAGTTCTTC
CDR3 protein: CASSLGPMGGYEQFF

J gene: TRBJ2-7
V gene: TRBV5-4
clone size: -
D gene: TRBD2
CDR3 DNA: TGTGCCAGCAGCTTGGACGGCGGGAGAGGTTACGAGCAGTACTTC
CDR3 protein: CASSLDGGRGYEQYF

J gene: TRBJ2-2
V gene: TRBV7-3
clone size: few
D gene: TRBD2
CDR3 DNA: TGTGCCAGCAGCTCACTAGCGGGAGGGATCGGGGAGCTGTTTTTT
CDR3 protein: CASSSLAGGIGELFF

J gene: TRBJ2-1
V gene: TRBV7-3
clone size: -
D gene: TRBD2
CDR3 DNA: TGTGCCAGCAGCTTAACCCCGGGACTAGTCGGTGGTGAGCAGTTCTTC
CDR3 protein: CASSLTPGLVGGEQFF

J gene: TRBJ1-1
V gene: TRBV7-9
clone size: few
D gene: -
CDR3 DNA: TGTGCCAGCAGCTTACCCTACGTTTACACTGAAGCTTTCTTT
CDR3 protein: CASSLPYVYTEAFF

J gene: TRBJ1-5
V gene: TRBV7-9
clone size: -
D gene: -
CDR3 DNA: TGTGCCAGCAGCTCGGCAGGGGATGGGGGCAATCAGCCCCAGCATTTT
CDR3 protein: CASSSAGDGGNQPQHF

J gene: TRBJ2-2
V gene: TRBV2
clone size: few
D gene: -
CDR3 DNA: TGTGCCAGCAGGTTTGGGTGGGGGCGAACGAACACCGGGGAGCTGTTTTTT
CDR3 protein: CASRFGWGRTNTGELFF

J gene: TRBJ2-7
V gene: TRBV5-4
clone size: few
D gene: TRBD2
CDR3 DNA: TGTGCCAGCAGCTCTCTAGCGGGAGGGCTCCGGGAGCAGTACTTC
CDR3 protein: CASSSLAGGLREQYF

J gene: TRBJ2-5
V gene: TRBV30
clone size: many
D gene: -
CDR3 DNA: TGTGCCTGGACAGGGGAGGGGAGGCAAGAGACCCAGTACTTC
CDR3 protein: CAWTGEGRQETQYF

J gene: TRBJ2-1
V gene: TRBV18
clone size: many
D gene: TRBD1
CDR3 DNA: TGTGCCAGCTCACAAAAATTGAATATTGGACAGGAGGACAATGAGCAGTTCTTC
CDR3 protein: CASSQKLNIGQEDNEQFF

J gene: TRBJ1-2
V gene: TRBV7-9
clone size: -
D gene: -
CDR3 DNA: TGTGCCAGCAGCTTGCAGACAGGTGAAGGTGATGGCTACACCTTC
CDR3 protein: CASSLQTGEGDGYTF

J gene: TRBJ2-3
V gene: TRBV6-6
clone size: few
D gene: TRBD1
CDR3 DNA: TGTGCCAGCAGTTACGTGGGACAGTCCACAGATACGCAGTATTTT
CDR3 protein: CASSYVGQSTDTQYF

J gene: TRBJ2-1
V gene: TRBV30
clone size: -
D gene: TRBD1
CDR3 DNA: TGTGCCTGGAACCAGCTAACCGGGACAGCCTACAATGAGCAGTTCTTC
CDR3 protein: CAWNQLTGTAYNEQFF

J gene: TRBJ2-2
V gene: TRBV5-1
clone size: -
D gene: -
CDR3 DNA: TGCGCCAGCAGCCCTAACGGGGGGCAGGCCGGGGAGCTGTTTTTT
CDR3 protein: CASSPNGGQAGELFF

J gene: TRBJ1-6
V gene: TRBV6-5
clone size: -
D gene: -
CDR3 DNA: TGTGCCAGCAGTTACACGGACCTCTCCTATAATTCACCCCTCCACTTT
CDR3 protein: CASSYTDLSYNSPLHF

J gene: TRBJ2-5
V gene: TRBV7-9
clone size: few
D gene: -
CDR3 DNA: TGTGCCAGCAGCTTAGTATCGGGGATTGGAGAGACCCAGTACTTC
CDR3 protein: CASSLVSGIGETQYF

J gene: TRBJ2-3
V gene: TRBV12-5
clone size: -
D gene: TRBD2
CDR3 DNA: TGTGCTAGTGGTTTGGTACTAGCGAGCACAGATACGCAGTATTTT
CDR3 protein: CASGLVLASTDTQYF

J gene: TRBJ2-5
V gene: TRBV4-1
clone size: -
D gene: TRBD2
CDR3 DNA: TGCGCCAGCAGCCAAGTAGGGATCGGCGGGGGGAGAGAGACCCAGTACTTC
CDR3 protein: CASSQVGIGGGRETQYF

J gene: TRBJ2-1
V gene: TRBV10-3
clone size: -
D gene: -
CDR3 DNA: TGTGCCATCAGCCCACAGGGTACTGAGCAGTTCTTC
CDR3 protein: CAISPQGTEQFF